The 30 T cell receptor beta chains below come from one sample, sequenced in a study of patients and donors after allogeneic stem cell transplantation. MiXCR, applied by TCRdb to the RT-PCR reads, yields one record per CDR3 protein. The data hold about a million distinct CDR3 sequences, with roughly 18% observed a single time. Sequenced input: blood, either unsorted or a sorted T cell fraction (not recorded which). These receptors all come from a human donor who was either an allogeneic HSCT recipient or a stem cell or donor lymphocyte infusion donor (not recorded which). It is not recorded whose cells these are; they may come from a transplant donor.

In its sample, this clonotype was seen a few times. The chain uses TRBV4-1 and TRBJ2-3; 7 positions agree with TRBD2. This CDR3 is 15 amino acids long. J was trimmed by 1 base and V by 4 bases; bases with no gene match: 5. The germline gives CDR1 MGHRA, CDR2 YSYEKL. The CDR3 region has the DNA TGCGCCAGCAGCCGGGAGGGAGGGCGCACAGATACGCAGTATTTT. It specifies CASSREGGRTDTQYF.

This clonotype was seen more than once but under ten times. J is TRBJ2-1 and V is TRBV20-1, with TRBD2 matching over 8 bases. This CDR3 region has 14 residues. Germline assignment: CDR1 DFQATT and CDR2 SNEGSKA (reference sequence). V trimming: 3 bases; J trimming: 8 bases; junction bases outside the gene matches: 9. CDR3 nucleotide sequence: TGCAGTGCTAGTCTCGGGAGGGTGGGCGATGAGCAGTTCTTC. Encoded protein: CSASLGRVGDEQFF.

This clonotype was counted between two and nine times. Written as DNA, the CDR3 is TGTGCCAGCAGCAAAGCCATAGGGCCCAGATCGAACACTGAAGCTTTCTTT. The encoded protein is CASSKAIGPRSNTEAFF. The gene calls are TRBV21-1 and TRBJ1-1. TRBV21-1 is described as a pseudogene. The CDR3 is 17 residues long.

This clonotype has a handful of counts. This chain connects TRBV5-6 to TRBJ2-7; D gene uncertain. Between the trimmed V and J ends, which lost 9 bases and 5 bases, there was a span of 27 bases. CDR3 length: 16 residues. The germline CDR1 and CDR2 sequences are SGHDT and YYEEEE. In nucleotides, the CDR3 is TGTGCCACCTCCGGGTGGATGAGCGCCACTGGGGACGAGCAGTACTTC. Its translation is CATSGWMSATGDEQYF.

This clonotype occurred a few times. The rearrangement joins TRBV12-3 or TRBV12-4 to TRBJ1-3, with unresolved D. The ends were cut back, 3 bases at V and 4 bases at J, with 4 bases in the middle. The CDR3 sequence is 12 residues long. Here the CDR3 reads CASSFLGNTIYF. Written as DNA, the CDR3 is TGTGCCAGCAGTTTCTTAGGAAACACCATATATTTT.

This clonotype was recorded a few times. J is TRBJ2-2 and V is TRBV12-3 or TRBV12-4; D is possibly TRBD1 or TRBD2 (6 bases each). CDR3 length equals 19 residues. The V gene lost 5 bases and the J gene lost 3 bases, with 25 bases spanning the gap. CDR3 loop: CASSPPTGAGRGYTGELFF. CDR3 in DNA: TGTGCCAGCAGTCCCCCCACGGGGGCGGGAAGGGGGTACACCGGGGAGCTGTTTTTT.

This chain uses TRBV9 with TRBJ1-4, with 8 bases identical to TRBD1. Trimming at V came to 3 bases and at J to 3 bases, leaving 4 bases not matched to a gene. The germline V gene has CDR1 SGDLS and CDR2 YYNGEE. CDR3 size: 15 residues. The CDR3 sequence is CASSAQGAANEKLFF. The CDR3 bases are TGTGCCAGCAGCGCGCAGGGGGCGGCTAATGAAAAACTGTTTTTT.

This sequence joins TRBV4-2 and TRBJ2-3; 8 bases are a match to TRBD1. V dropped 0 bases and J dropped 2; count of bases not matched to a gene: 4. Germline values: CDR1 LGHNA, CDR2 YNFKEQ. CDR3 size: 16 residues. The chain's CDR3 is CASSQEGTGPTDTQYF. The CDR3 DNA reads TGTGCCAGCAGCCAAGAGGGGACAGGACCCACAGATACGCAGTATTTT.

V usage is TRBV7-9 and J usage is TRBJ2-7; D gene ambiguous. The CDR3 is 12 residues long. V shed 10 bases and J shed 0 bases, with 10 bases lying between them. Germline values: CDR1 SEHNR, CDR2 FQNEAQ (reference sequence). DNA for the CDR3: TGTGCCACCCCGAAAGACTCCTACGAGCAGTACTTC. The encoded protein is CATPKDSYEQYF.

The chain recombines TRBV6-1 with TRBJ1-5, with D uncertain. Germline V CDR1 and CDR2: MNHNS, SASEGT. V was clipped by 6 bases and J by 4 bases, with 10 bases between them. The CDR3 has 13 residues. The CDR3 nucleotides read TGTGCCAGCAGGTTGGCGATGAATCAGCCCCAGCATTTT. Protein: CASRLAMNQPQHF.

V and J are TRBV11-2 and TRBJ1-1, with D perhaps TRBD1 (6 bases). The V and J ends lost 5 bases and 5 bases respectively, with 12 bases between them. CDR3 length equals 13 residues. The germline CDR1 and CDR2 sequences are SGHAT and FQNNGV. CDR3 coding DNA: TGTGCCAGCAGCCAACAGGGTAGGACTGAAGCTTTCTTT. It specifies CASSQQGRTEAFF.

This clonotype was recorded at least ten times. The rearrangement links TRBV12-3 or TRBV12-4 to TRBJ2-1; 10 nucleotides align to TRBD2. The junction had 8 bases not matched to a gene; V was cut back by 5 bases and J by 7 bases. The CDR3 length is 15 residues. CDR3 sequence reads: CASSRTSGIWNEQFF. CDR3 sequence (DNA): TGTGCCAGCAGTAGAACTAGCGGGATCTGGAATGAGCAGTTCTTC.

The chain employs TRBV20-1 and TRBJ2-7; the D gene is possibly TRBD2 (5 bases). This CDR3 contains 18 residues. Per the germline V gene, CDR1 is DFQATT and CDR2 is SNEGSKA (reference sequence). Between the trimmed V and J ends, which lost 5 bases and 0 bases, there was a span of 26 bases. DNA for the CDR3: TGCAGTGCTCTCCAGGACTCCGAACCATTCAGAGCCTCCTACGAGCAGTACTTC. This encodes CSALQDSEPFRASYEQYF.

This clonotype was recorded at least ten times. DNA of the CDR3: TGCAGCGTCGAGGAAACTAATGAAAAACTGTTTTTT. Translating it yields CSVEETNEKLFF. The chain links TRBV29-1 to TRBJ1-4; D unclear. CDR3 length equals 12 residues. With 6 bases removed from V and 1 base from J, the gap between germline ends came to 6 bases. The V gene's germline CDR1 is SQVTM and CDR2 ANQGSEA.

This clonotype has a handful of counts. V gene TRBV11-2 combines with J gene TRBJ2-2; no firm D call. This CDR3 spans 15 amino acids. Per germline, CDR1 SGHAT and CDR2 FQNNGV. V was clipped by 3 bases and J by 4 bases, with 12 bases between them. CDR3 residues: CASSFRQPGTGELFF. CDR3 in DNA: TGTGCCAGCAGCTTTCGGCAGCCCGGCACCGGGGAGCTGTTTTTT.

This clonotype was seen a handful of times. J is TRBJ2-2 and V is TRBV24-1; unclear D gene. The V end lost 0 bases, the J end lost 4 bases, and 8 bases lay between the germline ends. CDR1 and CDR2 (germline): KGHDR, SFDVKD. This CDR3 is 15 amino acids long. The CDR3 region has the DNA TGTGCCACCAGTGATTTGCGGGCCCCCACCGGGGAGCTGTTTTTT. Its translation: CATSDLRAPTGELFF.

The chain uses TRBV29-1 and TRBJ2-2; D uncertain. V dropped 4 bases and J dropped 6 bases, with 12 bases sitting between them. The germline V gene has CDR1 SQVTM and CDR2 ANQGSEA. The CDR3 spans 13 residues. The CDR3 nucleotides read TGCAGCGTTGGTGTGGTAATCCCCGGGGAGCTGTTTTTT. Its protein product is CSVGVVIPGELFF.

Ten or more counts support this clonotype. The chain uses TRBV12-3 or TRBV12-4 and TRBJ1-1; D possibly corresponds to TRBD1 (6 bases). V was clipped by 7 bases and J by 1 base, with 10 bases between them. CDR3 length equals 13 residues. Written as DNA, the CDR3 is TGTGCCAGCAAGAAGACAGGGAACACTGAAGCTTTCTTT. It encodes CASKKTGNTEAFF.

The chain uses TRBV10-3 and TRBJ1-5; TRBD1 agrees at 7 bases. The CDR3 runs 17 residues. Per germline, CDR1 ENHRY and CDR2 SYGVKD. J was trimmed by 0 bases and V by 0 bases; bases with no gene match: 5. The CDR3 DNA sequence: TGTGCCATCAGTGAGTCGATCAGGGGGTATAGCAATCAGCCCCAGCATTTT. Translated: CAISESIRGYSNQPQHF.

This clonotype has just a few counts. This chain uses TRBV6-2 or TRBV6-3 with TRBJ1-1, with 9 bases identical to TRBD1. Losses at the gene ends were 8 bases for V and 1 base for J; bases not matched to a gene: 2. Germline V gene data show CDR1 as MNHEY and CDR2 as SVGEGT. This CDR3 has 13 residues. The CDR3 nucleotides are TGTGCCAGCGAGGGACAGGGGAACACTGAAGCTTTCTTT. It translates to CASEGQGNTEAFF.

The chain has TRBV4-3 and TRBJ2-7; D is possibly TRBD2 (6 bases). The V end was cut by 8 bases, the J end by 0 bases, with 17 bases between. CDR1 is LGHNA and CDR2 is YSLEER in the germline V gene. This CDR3 is built from 15 residues. In DNA form, the CDR3 reads TGCGCCAGCTCCCCCGGGGGAATAACCTCCTACGAGCAGTACTTC. As protein: CASSPGGITSYEQYF.

The chain carries TRBV6-5 and TRBJ2-3; D is undetermined. CDR1 MNHEY and CDR2 SVGAGI come from the germline V gene. This CDR3 spans 13 amino acids. V was clipped by 0 bases and J by 6 bases, with 7 bases between them. CDR3 loop: CASSYSPTDTQYF. In DNA, the CDR3 is TGTGCCAGCAGTTACTCTCCGACGGATACGCAGTATTTT.

This clonotype was seen a few times. The J gene is TRBJ2-7, the V gene TRBV6-1; 9 nucleotides match TRBD2. V shed 5 bases and J 5 bases; nucleotides not matched to a gene: 7. The germline gives CDR1 MNHNS, CDR2 SASEGT. The CDR3 sequence is 14 residues long. The CDR3 DNA sequence: TGTGCCAGCAGTCTTGGACTAGCGAGGGACGAGCAGTACTTC. Protein sequence: CASSLGLARDEQYF.

This clonotype has just a few counts. The V gene is TRBV7-9, the J gene TRBJ1-2; D gene unclear. CDR3 length equals 13 residues. Germline lookup yields CDR1 SEHNR and CDR2 FQNEAQ (reference sequence). V was trimmed by 5 bases and J by 8 bases, leaving 15 bases between them. In DNA form, the CDR3 reads TGTGCCAGCAGCCTCCCTCAATCGTGGGGCTACACCTTC. It is translated as CASSLPQSWGYTF.

V and J are TRBV5-1 and TRBJ2-7; maybe TRBD1 (6 bases). The CDR3 totals 14 residues. Per the germline V gene, CDR1 is SGHRS and CDR2 is YFSETQ. The germline V and J ends were trimmed by 3 bases and 7 bases, with 17 bases remaining between them. Here the CDR3 DNA reads TGCGCCAGCAGCTACGGGACGTCAAGGGGGGAGCAGTACTTC. This codes for CASSYGTSRGEQYF.

This sequence joins TRBV19 and TRBJ2-5; the D call may be TRBD1 or TRBD2 (5 bases each). The CDR3 sequence is 17 residues long. The germline CDR1 and CDR2 sequences are LNHDA and SQIVND (reference sequence). The V end lost 5 bases, the J end lost 3 bases, and 22 bases lay between the germline ends. DNA of the CDR3: TGTGCCAGTAGTCCCTGGGGCGGGCAGGGAACGGAAGAGACCCAGTACTTC. This translates into CASSPWGGQGTEETQYF.

This clonotype has more than one count but fewer than ten. The rearrangement joins TRBV20-1 to TRBJ1-1; a weak D match, TRBD1 (5 bases). This CDR3 contains 14 residues. V was cut by 0 bases and J by 8 bases, with 16 bases left in between. Germline values: CDR1 DFQATT, CDR2 SNEGSKA (reference sequence). DNA for the CDR3: TGCAGTGCTAGAGATGTCCGTGTCACAGGAGAAGCTTTCTTT. Encoded protein: CSARDVRVTGEAFF.

This clonotype has more than one count but fewer than ten. The rearrangement joins TRBV10-3 to TRBJ1-1, with D uncertain. CDR1 ENHRY and CDR2 SYGVKD come from the germline V gene. The CDR3 spans 13 residues. Trimming cost V 10 bases and J 2 bases, with 14 bases left between them. The CDR3 loop reads CATAQNSNTEAFF. DNA for the CDR3: TGTGCCACCGCACAGAATTCCAACACTGAAGCTTTCTTT.

This clonotype appeared a few times. The chain recombines TRBV29-1 with TRBJ2-2; the D call may be TRBD1 or TRBD2 (5 bases each). V was shortened by 0 bases and J by 0 bases, with 20 bases between the two germline ends. Germline V gene sequence: CDR1 SQVTM, CDR2 ANQGSEA. This CDR3 has 19 residues. The CDR3 reads CSVEDWIVGTDSNTGELFF. In DNA form, the CDR3 reads TGCAGCGTTGAAGATTGGATTGTCGGGACGGACTCGAACACCGGGGAGCTGTTTTTT.

In its sample, this clonotype was seen many times. The chain has TRBV12-3 or TRBV12-4 and TRBJ2-7; 7 nucleotides agree with TRBD1. V was clipped by 5 bases and J by 2 bases; unmatched bases: 6. This CDR3 region has 14 residues. The CDR3: CASSKGQLAYEQYF. CDR3 coding DNA: TGTGCCAGCAGTAAGGGACAGTTGGCCTACGAGCAGTACTTC.